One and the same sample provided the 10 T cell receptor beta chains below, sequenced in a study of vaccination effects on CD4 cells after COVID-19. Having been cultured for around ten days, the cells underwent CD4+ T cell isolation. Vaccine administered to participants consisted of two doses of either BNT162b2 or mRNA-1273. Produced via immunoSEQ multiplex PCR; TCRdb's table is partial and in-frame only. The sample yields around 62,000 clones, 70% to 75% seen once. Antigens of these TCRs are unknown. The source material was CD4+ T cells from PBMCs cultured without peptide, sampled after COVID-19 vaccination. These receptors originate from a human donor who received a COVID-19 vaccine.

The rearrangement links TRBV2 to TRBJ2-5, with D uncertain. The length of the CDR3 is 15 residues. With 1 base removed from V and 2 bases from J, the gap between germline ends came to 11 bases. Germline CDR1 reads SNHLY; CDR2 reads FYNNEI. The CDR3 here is CASSEGLLIQETQYF. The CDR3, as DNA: TGTGCCAGCAGTGAAGGATTGCTAATTCAAGAGACCCAGTACTTC.

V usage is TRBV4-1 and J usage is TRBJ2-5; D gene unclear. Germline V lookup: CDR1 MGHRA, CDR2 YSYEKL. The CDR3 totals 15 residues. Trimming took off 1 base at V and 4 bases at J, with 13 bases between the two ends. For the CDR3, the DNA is TGCGCCAGCAGCCAAGGTCGGGTCGACGGAGAGACCCAGTACTTC. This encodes CASSQGRVDGETQYF.

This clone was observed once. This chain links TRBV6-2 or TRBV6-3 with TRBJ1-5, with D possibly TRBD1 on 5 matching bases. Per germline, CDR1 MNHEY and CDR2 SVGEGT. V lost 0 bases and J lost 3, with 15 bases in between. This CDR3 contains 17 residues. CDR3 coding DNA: TGTGCCAGCAGTTACTCGAACAAGGGACCGGTCAATCAGCCCCAGCATTTT. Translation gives CASSYSNKGPVNQPQHF.

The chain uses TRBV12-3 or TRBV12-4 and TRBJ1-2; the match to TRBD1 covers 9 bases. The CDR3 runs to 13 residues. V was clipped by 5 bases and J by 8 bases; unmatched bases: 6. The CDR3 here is CASSPGTGRGYTF. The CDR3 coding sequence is TGTGCCAGCAGTCCCGGGACAGGGAGAGGCTACACCTTC.

CDR3: CASRAFATNEKLFF. For the CDR3, the DNA is TGTGCCAGTAGGGCGTTTGCAACTAATGAAAAACTGTTTTTT. The V and J genes are TRBV19 and TRBJ1-4; D gene unclear. The V end lost 6 bases, the J end lost 0 bases, and 8 bases lay between the germline ends. The CDR3 is 14 residues long. The germline gives CDR1 LNHDA, CDR2 SQIVND (reference sequence). The full variable domain, completed using reference TRBV19 and TRBJ1-4, is DGGITQSPKYLFRKEGQNVTLSCEQNLNHDAMYWYRQDPGQGLRLIYYSQIVNDFQKGDIAEGYSVSREKKESFPLTVTSAQKNPTAFYLCASRAFATNEKLFFGSGTQLSVL.

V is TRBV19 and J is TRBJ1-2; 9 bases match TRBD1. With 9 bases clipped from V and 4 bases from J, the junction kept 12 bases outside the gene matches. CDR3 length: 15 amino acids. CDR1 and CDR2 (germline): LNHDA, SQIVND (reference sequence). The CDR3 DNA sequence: TGTGCCAGCATCGAGGCGGACAGGGGAGGCTATGGCTACACCTTC. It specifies CASIEADRGGYGYTF.

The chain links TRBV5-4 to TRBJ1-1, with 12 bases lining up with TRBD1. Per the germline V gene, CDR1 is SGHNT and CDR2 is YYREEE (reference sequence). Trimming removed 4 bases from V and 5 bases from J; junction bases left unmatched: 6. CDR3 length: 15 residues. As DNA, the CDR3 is TGTGCCAGCAGCGAGGGACAGGGGGCAGGGACTGAAGCTTTCTTT. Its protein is CASSEGQGAGTEAFF.

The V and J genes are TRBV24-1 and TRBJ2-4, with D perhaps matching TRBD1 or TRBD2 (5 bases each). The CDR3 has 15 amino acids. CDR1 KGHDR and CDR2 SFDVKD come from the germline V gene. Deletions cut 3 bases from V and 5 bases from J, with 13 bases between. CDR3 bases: TGTGCCACCAGTGATCCAGGGTCTAGCCAAAACATTCAGTACTTC. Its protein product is CATSDPGSSQNIQYF.

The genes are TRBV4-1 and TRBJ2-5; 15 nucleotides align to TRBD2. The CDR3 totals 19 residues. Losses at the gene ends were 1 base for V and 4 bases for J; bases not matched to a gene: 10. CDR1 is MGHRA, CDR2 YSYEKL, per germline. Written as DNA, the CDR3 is TGCGCCAGCAGCCAAGTCAACATGGGACTAGCGGGGGGTACAGAGACCCAGTACTTC. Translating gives CASSQVNMGLAGGTETQYF.

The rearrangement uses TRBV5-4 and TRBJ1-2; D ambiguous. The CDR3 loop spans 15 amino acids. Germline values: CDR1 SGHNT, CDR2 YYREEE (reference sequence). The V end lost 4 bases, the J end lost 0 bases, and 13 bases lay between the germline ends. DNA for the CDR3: TGTGCCAGCAGCAAATCTCCGGGCGCTAACTATGGCTACACCTTC. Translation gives CASSKSPGANYGYTF.